The rows below give T cell receptor beta chains drawn from one sample of a study of cytomegalovirus exposure and HLA in healthy donors. Assay: immunoSEQ multiplex PCR; the TCRdb copy retains only in-frame clones and omits some. The sample has around 94,000 clones, around 78% seen once; the top ten hold around 2.6%. Sequenced material: PBMCs. These receptors were taken from a middle-aged man in good health and CMV-seronegative. Both conserved end residues are part of each CDR3. Fields, in order: D gene, J gene, clone size, V gene, CDR3 DNA, CDR3 protein. The D gene is left open where the match is weak. The size of a clone is reported for some rows only, either as once, few or many, or as a class for expanded clones.

d_call: TRBD1; j_call: TRBJ2-1; clone_size: .; v_call: TRBV18; cdr3_nt: TGTGCCAGCTCACAGACCGGGACAGAGTACAATGAGCAGTTCTTC; cdr3_aa: CASSQTGTEYNEQFF
d_call: .; j_call: TRBJ1-1; clone_size: .; v_call: TRBV5-4; cdr3_nt: TGTGCCAGCAGCCCCACGACCCTAGACACTGAAGCTTTCTTT; cdr3_aa: CASSPTTLDTEAFF
d_call: .; j_call: TRBJ2-7; clone_size: .; v_call: TRBV6-4; cdr3_nt: TGTGCCAGCAGTGAACGTGACGGGTACGAGCAGTACTTC; cdr3_aa: CASSERDGYEQYF
d_call: .; j_call: TRBJ2-7; clone_size: .; v_call: TRBV28; cdr3_nt: TGTGCCAGCAGTCTCGTAGGAGAAGATTACGAGCAGTACTTC; cdr3_aa: CASSLVGEDYEQYF
d_call: TRBD1; j_call: TRBJ1-1; clone_size: once; v_call: TRBV19; cdr3_nt: TGTGCCAGTAGTATCGACAGCAGGGGGGACACTGAAGCTTTCTTT; cdr3_aa: CASSIDSRGDTEAFF
d_call: TRBD1; j_call: TRBJ1-4; clone_size: .; v_call: TRBV30; cdr3_nt: TGTGCCTGGAGTGGACAGGGGGAGAATGAAAAACTGTTTTTT; cdr3_aa: CAWSGQGENEKLFF
d_call: TRBD1; j_call: TRBJ1-4; clone_size: few; v_call: TRBV13; cdr3_nt: TGTGCCAGCAGCTTGGGGACAGGATCAGATGAAAAACTGTTTTTT; cdr3_aa: CASSLGTGSDEKLFF
d_call: .; j_call: TRBJ2-7; clone_size: few; v_call: TRBV6-5; cdr3_nt: TGTGCCAGCACCCGAGGAGGGGTAGGGTCCTACGAGCAGTACTTC; cdr3_aa: CASTRGGVGSYEQYF
d_call: .; j_call: TRBJ1-1; clone_size: .; v_call: TRBV19; cdr3_nt: TGTGCCAGTAGTATCGTCGGAGAGGCTGAAGCTTTCTTT; cdr3_aa: CASSIVGEAEAFF
d_call: .; j_call: TRBJ2-5; clone_size: .; v_call: TRBV4-1; cdr3_nt: TGCGCCAGCAGCTCCTACGGGACTCCCGGGGAGACCCAGTACTTC; cdr3_aa: CASSSYGTPGETQYF
d_call: .; j_call: TRBJ2-1; clone_size: .; v_call: TRBV7-9; cdr3_nt: TGTGCCACCCGGGTTGTGGCTAACAACAATGAGCAGTTCTTC; cdr3_aa: CATRVVANNNEQFF
d_call: TRBD1; j_call: TRBJ1-3; clone_size: .; v_call: TRBV5-4; cdr3_nt: TGTGCCAGCAGCGCTGGACAGGGGGCAGTTGGAAACACCATATATTTT; cdr3_aa: CASSAGQGAVGNTIYF
d_call: .; j_call: TRBJ1-4; clone_size: .; v_call: TRBV5-4; cdr3_nt: TGTGCCAGCAGCTTAGGTAGCCGGGAAAAACTGTTTTTT; cdr3_aa: CASSLGSREKLFF
d_call: .; j_call: TRBJ2-3; clone_size: few; v_call: TRBV5-1; cdr3_nt: TGCGCCAGCAGCTTGGTGGCTAGCCTGAGCACAGATACGCAGTATTTT; cdr3_aa: CASSLVASLSTDTQYF
d_call: TRBD1; j_call: TRBJ2-3; clone_size: few; v_call: TRBV19; cdr3_nt: TGTGCCAGTAGTGCCGGACAGGGCACAGATACGCAGTATTTT; cdr3_aa: CASSAGQGTDTQYF
d_call: .; j_call: TRBJ2-7; clone_size: .; v_call: TRBV9; cdr3_nt: TGTGCCAGCAGCCCCCTAAGCACGGGGAGGGGGACCTACGAGCAGTACTTC; cdr3_aa: CASSPLSTGRGTYEQYF
d_call: .; j_call: TRBJ2-7; clone_size: .; v_call: TRBV30; cdr3_nt: TGTGCCTGGAGTGTAGGTCCCCCGGGGGTGTACTTC; cdr3_aa: CAWSVGPPGVYF
d_call: .; j_call: TRBJ1-2; clone_size: .; v_call: TRBV5-1; cdr3_nt: TGCGCCAGCAGCTTGGCGGGGGACTATGGCTACACCTTC; cdr3_aa: CASSLAGDYGYTF
d_call: TRBD2; j_call: TRBJ2-3; clone_size: .; v_call: TRBV5-1; cdr3_nt: TGCGCCAGCAGCTTGGGACTAGCGGGGGGCACAGATACGCAGTATTTT; cdr3_aa: CASSLGLAGGTDTQYF
d_call: TRBD1; j_call: TRBJ2-3; clone_size: .; v_call: TRBV11-1; cdr3_nt: TGTGCCAGCAGCGACGTAGGGGGCCAGGTAACGGATACGCAGTATTTT; cdr3_aa: CASSDVGGQVTDTQYF
d_call: TRBD2; j_call: TRBJ2-2; clone_size: .; v_call: TRBV5-4; cdr3_nt: TGTGCCAGCAGCAAAGGACTAGCGGGGCTTGTCGGGGAGCTGTTTTTT; cdr3_aa: CASSKGLAGLVGELFF
d_call: .; j_call: TRBJ1-5; clone_size: .; v_call: TRBV19; cdr3_nt: TGTGCCAGTAGTGGAAGACGGGGGGGGCCAGTCAATCAGCCCCAGCATTTT; cdr3_aa: CASSGRRGGPVNQPQHF
d_call: TRBD1; j_call: TRBJ2-1; clone_size: .; v_call: TRBV19; cdr3_nt: TGTGCCAGTAGTCCCCAGGGACAGGGGTCGGGGAATGAGCAGTTCTTC; cdr3_aa: CASSPQGQGSGNEQFF
d_call: TRBD2; j_call: TRBJ2-3; clone_size: .; v_call: TRBV6-6; cdr3_nt: TGTGCCAGCAGTTTTTCCGGGACTAGCCAGGGGGATACGCAGTATTTT; cdr3_aa: CASSFSGTSQGDTQYF
d_call: TRBD1; j_call: TRBJ1-6; clone_size: .; v_call: TRBV19; cdr3_nt: TGTGCCACTCGGGACAGGGCACGGGCTTCACCCCTCCACTTT; cdr3_aa: CATRDRARASPLHF
d_call: .; j_call: TRBJ1-1; clone_size: .; v_call: TRBV4-2; cdr3_nt: TGTGCCAGCAGCCCGGGGGGGCAGCCTGGTCTAGGAGCTTTCTTT; cdr3_aa: CASSPGGQPGLGAFF
d_call: .; j_call: TRBJ2-2; clone_size: .; v_call: TRBV10-3; cdr3_nt: TGTGCCACCAGTGAGCCAACAGGGCTGAGCGGGGAGCTGTTTTTT; cdr3_aa: CATSEPTGLSGELFF
d_call: TRBD1; j_call: TRBJ2-7; clone_size: .; v_call: TRBV5-8; cdr3_nt: TGTGCCAGCAGCTTGGAATGGAGATCTAGACAGGGGGCATTACCCTACGAGCAGTACTTC; cdr3_aa: CASSLEWRSRQGALPYEQYF
d_call: TRBD1; j_call: TRBJ1-1; clone_size: once; v_call: TRBV5-1; cdr3_nt: TGCGCCAGCAGCTTGGGACAGGGGGCAAAGAACACTGAAGCTTTCTTT; cdr3_aa: CASSLGQGAKNTEAFF
d_call: .; j_call: TRBJ1-1; clone_size: .; v_call: TRBV29-1; cdr3_nt: TGCAGCGTGCCCGTCGTTCGGAGCATTTCGACTGAAGCTTTCTTT; cdr3_aa: CSVPVVRSISTEAFF
d_call: .; j_call: TRBJ2-2; clone_size: .; v_call: TRBV7-3; cdr3_nt: TGTGCCAGCAGCTTAACCGTCGTCCCCGGGACCGGGGAGCTGTTTTTT; cdr3_aa: CASSLTVVPGTGELFF
d_call: .; j_call: TRBJ1-1; clone_size: .; v_call: TRBV4-3; cdr3_nt: TGCGCCAGCAGCCAAGCGGTGAACACTGAAGCTTTCTTT; cdr3_aa: CASSQAVNTEAFF
d_call: TRBD2; j_call: TRBJ2-3; clone_size: few; v_call: TRBV5-8; cdr3_nt: TGTGCCAGCAGCTTGGTCAGCGGGATGGGAGATACGCAGTATTTT; cdr3_aa: CASSLVSGMGDTQYF
d_call: TRBD1; j_call: TRBJ1-4; clone_size: .; v_call: TRBV7-2; cdr3_nt: TGTGCCAGCAGCCCCATGACAGGGGTTGATGAAAAACTGTTTTTT; cdr3_aa: CASSPMTGVDEKLFF
d_call: .; j_call: TRBJ1-1; clone_size: .; v_call: TRBV6-6; cdr3_nt: TGTGCCAGCAGTTACACCGGGAGGAACACTGAAGCTTTCTTT; cdr3_aa: CASSYTGRNTEAFF